This T cell receptor beta chain was identified during a study of blood T cell repertoires in COVID-19. Study details: PBMCs, B-cell-depleted T cells, or T cells provided the cDNA or gDNA that made up the material.

TCRdb keeps only in-frame clones here, not all; method: immunoSEQ multiplex PCR. The sample yields roughly 500,000 clones, roughly nine tenths seen once. The sequence was obtained from a man aged 18 to 35 with COVID-19, enrolled during active disease. The sequenced sample was peripheral blood.

The CDR3 sequence is CASSPSSGTGGFSEQFF. As DNA, the CDR3 is TGTGCCAGCAGCCCAAGCTCCGGGACAGGGGGTTTTAGTGAGCAGTTCTTC. The J gene is TRBJ2-1, the V gene TRBV7-6, with 11 nucleotides matching TRBD1. V trimming: 5 bases; J trimming: 9 bases; junction bases outside the gene matches: 15. The germline V gene encodes CDR1 SGHVS and CDR2 FNYEAQ. The CDR3 has 17 residues.